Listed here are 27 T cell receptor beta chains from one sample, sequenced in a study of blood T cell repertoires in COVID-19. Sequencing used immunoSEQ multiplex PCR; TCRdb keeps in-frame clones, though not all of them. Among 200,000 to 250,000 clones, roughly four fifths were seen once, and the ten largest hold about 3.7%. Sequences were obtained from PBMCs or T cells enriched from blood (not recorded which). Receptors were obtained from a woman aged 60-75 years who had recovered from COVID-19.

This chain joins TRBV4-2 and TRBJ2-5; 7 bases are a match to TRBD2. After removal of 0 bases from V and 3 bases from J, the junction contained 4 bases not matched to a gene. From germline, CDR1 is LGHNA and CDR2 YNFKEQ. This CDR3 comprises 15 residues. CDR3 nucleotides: TGTGCCAGCAGCCAAGATAAGGGGACTAAAGAGACCCAGTACTTC. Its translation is CASSQDKGTKETQYF.

For the CDR3, the DNA is TGCGCCAGCAGCTCCTACGGGACAGGGTCCTACAATGAGCAGTTCTTC. The encoded protein is CASSSYGTGSYNEQFF. The genes are TRBV5-1 and TRBJ2-1, with TRBD1 matching 9 bases. Germline lookup yields CDR1 SGHRS and CDR2 YFSETQ. V was pared by 3 bases and J by 1 base, with 5 bases of the junction left unmatched. The length of the CDR3 is 16 residues.

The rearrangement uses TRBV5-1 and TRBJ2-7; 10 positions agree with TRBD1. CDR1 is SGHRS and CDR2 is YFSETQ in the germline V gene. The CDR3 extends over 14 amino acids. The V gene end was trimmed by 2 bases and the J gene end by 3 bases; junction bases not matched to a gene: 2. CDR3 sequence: CASSFGQGGYEQYF. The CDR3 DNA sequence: TGCGCCAGCAGCTTCGGACAGGGGGGCTACGAGCAGTACTTC. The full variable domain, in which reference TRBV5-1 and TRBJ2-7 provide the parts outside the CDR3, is KAGVTQTPRYLIKTRGQQVTLSCSPISGHRSVSWYQQTPGQGLQFLFEYFSETQRNKGNFPGRFSGRQFSNSRSEMNVSTLELGDSALYLCASSFGQGGYEQYFGPGTRLTVT.

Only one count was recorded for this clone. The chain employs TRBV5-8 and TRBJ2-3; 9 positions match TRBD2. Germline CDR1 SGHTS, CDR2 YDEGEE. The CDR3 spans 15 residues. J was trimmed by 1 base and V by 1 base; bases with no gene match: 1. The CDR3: CASSLRGGGTDTQYF. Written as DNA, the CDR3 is TGTGCCAGCAGCTTGCGCGGGGGGGGCACAGATACGCAGTATTTT.

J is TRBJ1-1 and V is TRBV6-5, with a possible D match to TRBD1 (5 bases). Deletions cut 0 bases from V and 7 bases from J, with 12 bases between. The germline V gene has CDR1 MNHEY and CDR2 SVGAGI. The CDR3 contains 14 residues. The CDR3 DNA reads TGTGCCAGCAGTTACTCTCAGGGAGGAAATGAAGCTTTCTTT. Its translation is CASSYSQGGNEAFF.

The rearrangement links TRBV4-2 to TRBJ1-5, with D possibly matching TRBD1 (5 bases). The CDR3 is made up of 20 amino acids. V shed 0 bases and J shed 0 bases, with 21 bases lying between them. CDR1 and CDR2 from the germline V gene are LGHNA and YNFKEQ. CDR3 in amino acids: CASSQDNGGGKTYSNQPQHF. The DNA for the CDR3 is TGTGCCAGCAGCCAAGATAATGGGGGGGGAAAGACGTATAGCAATCAGCCCCAGCATTTT.

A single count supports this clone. The DNA for the CDR3 is TGCGCCAGCAGTCTTTGGGGCGGGACAGGGGACTTTTACGAGCAGTACTTC. It translates to CASSLWGGTGDFYEQYF. The rearrangement links TRBV23-1 to TRBJ2-7, with 10 bases lining up with TRBD1. TRBV23-1 is identified as an open reading frame with a role that is uncertain. This CDR3 spans 17 amino acids. J lost 4 bases, V lost 4 bases, and 13 bases had no gene match.

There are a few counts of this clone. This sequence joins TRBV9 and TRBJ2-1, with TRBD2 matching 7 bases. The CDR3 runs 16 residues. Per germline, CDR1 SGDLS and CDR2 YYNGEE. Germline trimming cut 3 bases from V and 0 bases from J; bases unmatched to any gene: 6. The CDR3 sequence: CASSESGESSYNEQFF. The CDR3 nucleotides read TGTGCCAGCAGCGAAAGCGGGGAGAGCTCCTACAATGAGCAGTTCTTC.

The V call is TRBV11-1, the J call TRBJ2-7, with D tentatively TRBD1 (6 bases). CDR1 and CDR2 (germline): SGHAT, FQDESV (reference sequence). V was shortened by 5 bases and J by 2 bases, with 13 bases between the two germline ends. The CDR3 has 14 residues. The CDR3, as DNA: TGTGCCAGCAGCCCGTGGGACAAACCCTACGAGCAGTACTTC. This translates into CASSPWDKPYEQYF.

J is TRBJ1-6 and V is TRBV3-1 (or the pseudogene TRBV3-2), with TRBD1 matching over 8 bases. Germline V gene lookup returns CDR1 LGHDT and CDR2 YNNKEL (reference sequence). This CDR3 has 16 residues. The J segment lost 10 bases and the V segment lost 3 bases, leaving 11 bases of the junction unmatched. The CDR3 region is CASSQGQDVRRSPLHF. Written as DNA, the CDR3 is TGTGCCAGCAGCCAGGGACAGGACGTCAGAAGATCACCCCTCCACTTT.

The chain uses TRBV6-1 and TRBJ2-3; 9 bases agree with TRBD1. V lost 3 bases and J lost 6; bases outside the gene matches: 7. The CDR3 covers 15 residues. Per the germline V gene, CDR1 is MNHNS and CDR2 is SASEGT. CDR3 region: CASSDQGQGLDTQYF. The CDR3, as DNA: TGTGCCAGCAGTGATCAAGGACAGGGGTTGGATACGCAGTATTTT.

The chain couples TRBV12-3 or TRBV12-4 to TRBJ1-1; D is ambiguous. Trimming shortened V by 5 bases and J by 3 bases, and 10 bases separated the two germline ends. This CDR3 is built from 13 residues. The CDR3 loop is CASSRREDTEAFF. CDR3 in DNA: TGTGCCAGCAGTCGTAGGGAGGACACTGAAGCTTTCTTT.

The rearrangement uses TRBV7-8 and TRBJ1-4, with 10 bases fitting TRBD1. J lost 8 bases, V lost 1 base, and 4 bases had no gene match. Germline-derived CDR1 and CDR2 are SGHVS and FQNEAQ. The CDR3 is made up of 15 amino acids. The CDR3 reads CASSLGGTGDEKLFF. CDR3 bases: TGTGCCAGCAGCTTAGGTGGGACAGGGGACGAAAAACTGTTTTTT.

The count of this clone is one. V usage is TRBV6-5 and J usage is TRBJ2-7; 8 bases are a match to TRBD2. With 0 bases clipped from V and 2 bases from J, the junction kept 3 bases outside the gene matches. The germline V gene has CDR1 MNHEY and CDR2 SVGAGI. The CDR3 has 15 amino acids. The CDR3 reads CASSYSAGGAYEQYF. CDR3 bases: TGTGCCAGCAGTTACTCGGCGGGGGGCGCCTACGAGCAGTACTTC.

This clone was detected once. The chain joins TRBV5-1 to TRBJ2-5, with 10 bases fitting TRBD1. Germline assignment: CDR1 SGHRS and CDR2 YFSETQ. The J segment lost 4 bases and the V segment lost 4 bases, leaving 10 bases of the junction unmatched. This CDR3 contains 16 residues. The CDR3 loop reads CASSGTGTGVVETQYF. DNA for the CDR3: TGCGCCAGCAGCGGAACCGGGACAGGGGTCGTAGAGACCCAGTACTTC.

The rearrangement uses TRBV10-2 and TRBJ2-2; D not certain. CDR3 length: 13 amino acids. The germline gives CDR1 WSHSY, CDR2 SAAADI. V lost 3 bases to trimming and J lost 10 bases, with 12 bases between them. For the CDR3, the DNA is TGCGCCAGCAGTGATGTTGAGGCCGTGGAGCTGTTTTTT. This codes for CASSDVEAVELFF.

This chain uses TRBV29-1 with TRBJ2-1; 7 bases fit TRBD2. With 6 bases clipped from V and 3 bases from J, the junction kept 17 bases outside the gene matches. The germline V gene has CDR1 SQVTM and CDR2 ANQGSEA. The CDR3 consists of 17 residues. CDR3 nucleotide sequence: TGCAGCGTCCTACGCCGCGGCGAGACGGGGGGCTACAATGAGCAGTTCTTC. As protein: CSVLRRGETGGYNEQFF.

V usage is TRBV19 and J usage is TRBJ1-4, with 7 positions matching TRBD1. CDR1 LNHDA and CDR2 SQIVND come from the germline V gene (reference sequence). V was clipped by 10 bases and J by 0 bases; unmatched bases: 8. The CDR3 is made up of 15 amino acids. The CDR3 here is CATGQDPSTNEKLFF. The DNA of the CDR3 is TGTGCCACTGGACAGGACCCTTCAACTAATGAAAAACTGTTTTTT. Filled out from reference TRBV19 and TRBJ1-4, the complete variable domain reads DGGITQSPKYLFRKEGQNVTLSCEQNLNHDAMYWYRQDPGQGLRLIYYSQIVNDFQKGDIAEGYSVSREKKESFPLTVTSAQKNPTAFYLCATGQDPSTNEKLFFGSGTQLSVL.

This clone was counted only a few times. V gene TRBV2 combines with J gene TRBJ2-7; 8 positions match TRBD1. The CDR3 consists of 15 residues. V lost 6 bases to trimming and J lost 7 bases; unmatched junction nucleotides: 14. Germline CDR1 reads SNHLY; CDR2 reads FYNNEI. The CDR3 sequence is CASSGQGELHAEQYF. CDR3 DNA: TGTGCCAGCAGCGGACAGGGAGAGCTCCACGCGGAGCAGTACTTC.

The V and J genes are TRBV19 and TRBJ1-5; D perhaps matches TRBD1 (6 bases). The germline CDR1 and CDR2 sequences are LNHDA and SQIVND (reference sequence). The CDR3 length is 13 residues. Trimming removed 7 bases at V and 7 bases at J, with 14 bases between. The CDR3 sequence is CASKDSREQPQHF. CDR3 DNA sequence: TGTGCCAGTAAGGACAGCCGAGAGCAGCCCCAGCATTTT. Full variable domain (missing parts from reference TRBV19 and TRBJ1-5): DGGITQSPKYLFRKEGQNVTLSCEQNLNHDAMYWYRQDPGQGLRLIYYSQIVNDFQKGDIAEGYSVSREKKESFPLTVTSAQKNPTAFYLCASKDSREQPQHFGDGTRLSIL.

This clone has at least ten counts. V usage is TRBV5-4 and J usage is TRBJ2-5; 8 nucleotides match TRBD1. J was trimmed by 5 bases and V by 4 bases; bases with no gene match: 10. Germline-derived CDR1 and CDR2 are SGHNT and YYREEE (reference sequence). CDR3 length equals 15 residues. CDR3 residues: CASSRPGTGGETQYF. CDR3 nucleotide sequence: TGTGCCAGCAGCCGCCCCGGGACAGGTGGGGAGACCCAGTACTTC.

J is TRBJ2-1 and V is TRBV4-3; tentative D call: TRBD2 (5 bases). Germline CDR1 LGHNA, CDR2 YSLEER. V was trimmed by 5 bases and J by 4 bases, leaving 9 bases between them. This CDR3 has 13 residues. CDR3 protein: CASSDRGYNEQFF. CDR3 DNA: TGCGCCAGCAGCGATCGGGGTTACAATGAGCAGTTCTTC.

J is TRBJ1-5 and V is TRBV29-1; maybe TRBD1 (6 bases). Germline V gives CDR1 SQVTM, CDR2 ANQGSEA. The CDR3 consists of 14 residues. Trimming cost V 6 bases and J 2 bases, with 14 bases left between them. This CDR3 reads CSVIQGSGNQPQHF. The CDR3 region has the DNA TGCAGCGTGATACAGGGTTCGGGCAATCAGCCCCAGCATTTT.

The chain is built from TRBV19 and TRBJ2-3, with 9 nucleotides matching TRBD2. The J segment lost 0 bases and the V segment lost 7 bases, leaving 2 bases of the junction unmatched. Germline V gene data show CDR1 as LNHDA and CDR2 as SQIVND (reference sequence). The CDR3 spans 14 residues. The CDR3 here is CASKGLASTDTQYF. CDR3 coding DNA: TGTGCCAGTAAAGGACTAGCGAGCACAGATACGCAGTATTTT.

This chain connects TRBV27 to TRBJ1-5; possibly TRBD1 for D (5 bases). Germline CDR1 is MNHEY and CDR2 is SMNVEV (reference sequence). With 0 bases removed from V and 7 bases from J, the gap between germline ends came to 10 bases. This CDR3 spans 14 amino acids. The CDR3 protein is CASSLSPRAQPQHF. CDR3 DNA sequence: TGTGCCAGCAGTTTATCCCCCAGGGCCCAGCCCCAGCATTTT.

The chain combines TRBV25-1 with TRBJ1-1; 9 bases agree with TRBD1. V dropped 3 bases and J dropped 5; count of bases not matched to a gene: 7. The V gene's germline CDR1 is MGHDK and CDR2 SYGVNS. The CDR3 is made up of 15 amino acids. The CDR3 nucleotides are TGTGCCAGCAGTGATTGGTACAGGGGGCGGACTGAAGCTTTCTTT. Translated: CASSDWYRGRTEAFF.

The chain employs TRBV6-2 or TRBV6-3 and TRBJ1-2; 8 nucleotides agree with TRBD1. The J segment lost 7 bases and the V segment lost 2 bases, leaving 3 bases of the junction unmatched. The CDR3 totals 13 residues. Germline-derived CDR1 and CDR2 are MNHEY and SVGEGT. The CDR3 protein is CASSYGTGGGYTF. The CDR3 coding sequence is TGTGCCAGCAGTTACGGGACAGGAGGTGGCTACACCTTC.